Below, 29 T cell receptor beta chains from the same sample are listed, as sequenced in a study of T cell changes during pregnancy in multiple sclerosis. Data came from immunoSEQ multiplex PCR; TCRdb stores just in-frame clones and leaves some out. Of 35,000 to 55,000 clones listed, roughly 92% are singletons. Sequences were obtained from peripheral blood. The receptors stem from a female donor with multiple sclerosis, enrolled in a pregnancy study.

J is TRBJ2-7 and V is TRBV10-2, with D maybe TRBD2 (6 bases). Trimming left V 2 bases short and J 5 bases short, with 10 bases between. Germline V gives CDR1 WSHSY, CDR2 SAAADI. This CDR3 comprises 13 residues. This CDR3 is CASSERETDEQYF. As DNA, the CDR3 is TGCGCCAGCAGTGAGCGGGAGACGGACGAGCAGTACTTC.

CDR3 sequence (DNA): TGCAGCGTTGTACGGGATGAGCAGTTCTTC. Its translation is CSVVRDEQFF. V and J are TRBV29-1 and TRBJ2-1; D is uncertain. V dropped 4 bases and J dropped 8 bases, with 6 bases sitting between them. Germline CDR1 reads SQVTM; CDR2 reads ANQGSEA. The CDR3 is 10 amino acids.

The rearrangement joins TRBV4-1 to TRBJ1-2, with 8 bases matching TRBD1. V lost 2 bases to trimming and J lost 7 bases; unmatched junction nucleotides: 9. CDR3 size: 15 residues. Germline CDR1 is MGHRA and CDR2 is YSYEKL. CDR3 loop: CASSQYGQGSPGYTF. For the CDR3, the DNA is TGCGCCAGCAGCCAATACGGACAGGGTAGCCCTGGCTACACCTTC.

The rearrangement joins TRBV6-5 to TRBJ1-4; D is ambiguous. This CDR3 contains 14 residues. Germline V gene data show CDR1 as MNHEY and CDR2 as SVGAGI. V lost 5 bases, J lost 0 bases, and 7 bases lay in between. CDR3 in DNA: TGTGCCAGCAGTAACAGTGCAACTAATGAAAAACTGTTTTTT. It encodes CASSNSATNEKLFF.

This clone came up once. The chain is built from TRBV10-2 and TRBJ1-2, with 12 bases matching TRBD1. The CDR3 is made up of 16 amino acids. The V gene's germline CDR1 is WSHSY and CDR2 SAAADI. The trim removed 6 bases at V and 3 bases at J, leaving 8 bases unmatched. CDR3 residues: CASRELGTGGDYGYTF. As DNA, the CDR3 is TGCGCCAGCAGAGAATTAGGGACAGGGGGCGACTATGGCTACACCTTC.

CDR3 DNA: TGTGCCAGCAGCTTAAGGCTGTACACAGATACGCAGTATTTT. Amino acids: CASSLRLYTDTQYF. The rearrangement joins TRBV11-2 to TRBJ2-3; D is unclear. The CDR3 contains 14 residues. The ends were cut back, 2 bases at V and 2 bases at J, with 8 bases in the middle. The germline CDR1 and CDR2 sequences are SGHAT and FQNNGV.

The chain is built from TRBV27 and TRBJ1-2, with TRBD1 identical over 9 bases. With V trimmed by 5 bases and J by 6 bases, 13 bases remained unmatched. Germline V CDR1 and CDR2: MNHEY, SMNVEV (reference sequence). This CDR3 comprises 16 residues. CDR3 sequence (DNA): TGTGCCAGCAGTACCGGGACAGGGAACCCGGTAAATGGCTACACCTTC. The encoded protein is CASSTGTGNPVNGYTF.

The chain is built from TRBV18 and TRBJ2-1; 9 bases are shared with TRBD2. CDR3 length: 16 amino acids. In germline, CDR1 is KGHSH, CDR2 LQKENI. V shed 4 bases, J shed 7 bases, and the junction held 11 bases outside the gene matches. CDR3 sequence (DNA): TGTGCCAGCTCACGAATCGGCGGGAGGGCCGGGAATGAGCAGTTCTTC. It is translated as CASSRIGGRAGNEQFF.

The chain has TRBV5-1 and TRBJ1-4, with TRBD1 matching over 7 bases. The CDR3 is 17 amino acids. The germline V gene encodes CDR1 SGHRS and CDR2 YFSETQ. V was pared by 3 bases and J by 8 bases, with 16 bases of the junction left unmatched. The CDR3 sequence: CASSWGRQGRHMEKLFF. In DNA form, the CDR3 reads TGCGCCAGCAGCTGGGGCAGACAGGGCAGGCACATGGAAAAACTGTTTTTT.

V is TRBV6-1 and J is TRBJ1-2, with 8 bases identical to TRBD1. V shed 4 bases and J 7 bases; nucleotides not matched to a gene: 5. CDR1 and CDR2 from the germline V gene are MNHNS and SASEGT. CDR3 length: 13 amino acids. The CDR3 DNA is TGTGCCAGCAGTGGGGGACAGGCGGGTGGCTACACCTTC. Translation gives CASSGGQAGGYTF.

V gene TRBV18 combines with J gene TRBJ2-5; D is perhaps TRBD2 (5 bases). Trimming took off 4 bases at V and 4 bases at J, with 16 bases between the two ends. CDR1 and CDR2 (germline): KGHSH, LQKENI. The CDR3 sequence is 15 residues long. CDR3 sequence: CASSRPSGKGETQYF. In nucleotides, the CDR3 is TGTGCCAGCTCACGGCCCAGCGGAAAGGGAGAGACCCAGTACTTC.

CDR3 coding DNA: TGTGCCAGCAGCCCTAGTGGTCTAATCGCTGGGGATACGCAGTATTTT. It is translated as CASSPSGLIAGDTQYF. The V gene is TRBV7-9, the J gene TRBJ2-3; D is undetermined. Trimming removed 5 bases from V and 6 bases from J, with 21 bases in between. The CDR3 totals 16 residues. Germline V gene sequence: CDR1 SEHNR, CDR2 FQNEAQ (reference sequence).

The chain carries TRBV6-1 and TRBJ1-2; 7 nucleotides line up with TRBD1. This CDR3 is built from 14 residues. V was pared by 5 bases and J by 2 bases, with 5 bases of the junction left unmatched. In germline, CDR1 is MNHNS, CDR2 SASEGT. The CDR3 protein is CASSRGTENYGYTF. The CDR3 DNA reads TGTGCCAGCAGTAGAGGGACAGAAAACTATGGCTACACCTTC.

CDR3 in DNA: TGTGCCAGTAGTAAAGGACAGGGGTGGGGTCAGCCCCAGCATTTT. Its translation is CASSKGQGWGQPQHF. The gene calls are TRBV19 and TRBJ1-5; 9 bases line up with TRBD1. The germline gives CDR1 LNHDA, CDR2 SQIVND (reference sequence). CDR3 length: 15 amino acids. The V segment lost 4 bases and the J segment 6 bases; nucleotides outside the gene matches: 7.

The chain recombines TRBV4-3 with TRBJ1-2, with a possible D match to TRBD1 (5 bases). V was shortened by 0 bases and J by 4 bases, with 15 bases between the two germline ends. Per the germline V gene, CDR1 is LGHNA and CDR2 is YSLEER. This CDR3 contains 16 residues. CDR3 sequence reads: CASSQDAGVVGYGYTF. DNA for the CDR3: TGCGCCAGCAGCCAAGATGCGGGGGTCGTGGGCTATGGCTACACCTTC.

The chain's CDR3 is CARSHGSATEAFF. The CDR3 nucleotides read TGTGCCAGAAGCCACGGGTCGGCGACTGAAGCTTTCTTT. This rearrangement joins TRBV5-3 to TRBJ1-1; D remains ambiguous. TRBV5-3 is treated as an ORF (open reading frame) with a function not yet certain. With 4 bases removed from V and 5 bases from J, the gap between germline ends came to 12 bases. This CDR3 is built from 13 residues.

The chain's CDR3 is CASSLVPGTTDTQYF. The CDR3 DNA is TGTGCCAGCAGCTTAGTCCCAGGGACCACAGATACGCAGTATTTT. This chain links TRBV7-3 with TRBJ2-3, with D perhaps given as TRBD1 or TRBD2 (5 bases each). CDR1 SGHTA and CDR2 FQGTGA come from the germline V gene. The CDR3 covers 15 residues. V lost 2 bases and J lost 2, with 11 bases in between.

The CDR3: CASSLLNQPQHF. CDR3 bases: TGTGCCAGCAGTTTATTAAATCAGCCCCAGCATTTT. The V gene is TRBV28, the J gene TRBJ1-5; no clear D gene. Germline assignment: CDR1 MDHEN and CDR2 SYDVKM. The CDR3 sequence is 12 residues long. V was shortened by 1 base and J by 4 bases, with 2 bases between the two germline ends.

The rearrangement joins TRBV18 to TRBJ1-2, with D possibly TRBD1 on 6 matching bases. CDR3 length: 14 amino acids. Germline CDR1 and CDR2: KGHSH and LQKENI. Trimming pared 0 bases from V and 8 bases from J, leaving 13 bases between. CDR3 residues: CASSPPGGGSGYTF. The CDR3 DNA sequence: TGTGCCAGCTCACCACCGGGAGGGGGAAGCGGCTACACCTTC.

J is TRBJ2-7 and V is TRBV19, with a possible D match to TRBD1 (6 bases). In germline, CDR1 is LNHDA, CDR2 SQIVND (reference sequence). The V end lost 2 bases, the J end lost 2 bases, and 10 bases lay between the germline ends. The CDR3 loop spans 14 amino acids. DNA of the CDR3: TGTGCCAGTAGTATACTAGGGGGTCCCTACGAGCAGTACTTC. The encoded protein is CASSILGGPYEQYF.

The chain employs TRBV10-2 and TRBJ1-1; the match to TRBD1 covers 7 bases. With 4 bases clipped from V and 8 bases from J, the junction kept 7 bases outside the gene matches. Germline loops: CDR1 WSHSY, CDR2 SAAADI. The CDR3 is made up of 13 amino acids. The CDR3 DNA is TGCGCCAGCAGTGCGGACAGGTGGAAGGAAGCTTTCTTT. This gives the protein CASSADRWKEAFF.

V is TRBV14 and J is TRBJ2-1; TRBD2 matches 11 bases. Unmatched junction bases numbered 0, after V lost 1 base and J lost 10 bases. Germline-derived CDR1 and CDR2 are SGHDN and FVKESK. The CDR3 is made up of 13 amino acids. As DNA, the CDR3 is TGTGCCAGCAGCCAAGCTAGCGGGAGGGAGCAGTTCTTC. Translated, it gives CASSQASGREQFF. Full variable domain (rest looked up from reference TRBV14 and TRBJ2-1): EAGVTQFPSHSVIEKGQTVTLRCDPISGHDNLYWYRRVMGKEIKFLLHFVKESKQDESGMPNNRFLAERTGGTYSTLKVQPAELEDSGVYFCASSQASGREQFFGPGTRLTVL.

This sequence joins TRBV21-1 and TRBJ1-2. TRBV21-1 is labeled a pseudogene. The CDR3 has 14 residues. The CDR3, as DNA: TGTGCCAGCACCCGAAGCGGCTGGGCCTATGGCTACACCTTC. As protein: CASTRSGWAYGYTF.

The chain employs TRBV30 and TRBJ1-4, with D unclear. This CDR3 comprises 14 residues. Germline loops: CDR1 GTSNPN, CDR2 SVGIG (reference sequence). V shed 2 bases and J shed 5 bases, with 12 bases lying between them. CDR3 amino acids: CAWSLGQANEKLFF. DNA of the CDR3: TGTGCCTGGAGTCTCGGCCAAGCAAATGAAAAACTGTTTTTT.

The chain carries TRBV11-2 and TRBJ2-7; 8 bases agree with TRBD2. CDR3 length: 17 amino acids. The J segment lost 5 bases and the V segment lost 3 bases, leaving 15 bases of the junction unmatched. CDR1 and CDR2 (germline): SGHAT, FQNNGV. CDR3 residues: CASSLFGRTGGPDEQYF. CDR3 nucleotides: TGTGCCAGCAGCTTGTTTGGGAGGACGGGAGGGCCCGACGAGCAGTACTTC. The full variable domain, in which reference TRBV11-2 and TRBJ2-7 provide the parts outside the CDR3, is EAGVAQSPRYKIIEKRQSVAFWCNPISGHATLYWYQQILGQGPKLLIQFQNNGVVDDSQLPKDRFSAERLKGVDSTLKIQPAKLEDSAVYLCASSLFGRTGGPDEQYFGPGTRLTVT.

This chain's CDR3 is CASKAGGTSSGSYDEQYF. The CDR3 region has the DNA TGTGCCAGTAAAGCTGGGGGAACGTCTAGCGGGAGTTACGACGAGCAGTACTTC. The rearrangement joins TRBV19 to TRBJ2-7, with 10 bases identical to TRBD2. Germline V gene lookup returns CDR1 LNHDA and CDR2 SQIVND (reference sequence). V lost 7 bases and J lost 5; bases outside the gene matches: 20. This CDR3 has 18 residues.

The chain joins TRBV25-1 to TRBJ1-1, with D perhaps matching TRBD1 (5 bases). This CDR3 region has 13 residues. CDR1 and CDR2 from the germline V gene are MGHDK and SYGVNS. V dropped 4 bases and J dropped 3 bases, with 9 bases sitting between them. The CDR3 reads CASSALGDTEAFF. The CDR3 DNA is TGTGCCAGCAGTGCCCTGGGGGACACTGAAGCTTTCTTT.

The chain is built from TRBV5-1 and TRBJ2-7; D is perhaps TRBD1 or TRBD2 (5 bases each). This CDR3 is built from 14 residues. Germline V lookup: CDR1 SGHRS, CDR2 YFSETQ. Trimming stripped 6 bases from V and 1 base from J, with 14 bases between. CDR3 region: CASTFNGASYEQYF. CDR3 sequence (DNA): TGCGCCAGCACCTTTAACGGGGCTTCCTACGAGCAGTACTTC. The variable domain in full, completed from reference TRBV5-1 and TRBJ2-7, reads KAGVTQTPRYLIKTRGQQVTLSCSPISGHRSVSWYQQTPGQGLQFLFEYFSETQRNKGNFPGRFSGRQFSNSRSEMNVSTLELGDSALYLCASTFNGASYEQYFGPGTRLTVT.

V usage is TRBV5-6 and J usage is TRBJ1-2; no reliable D call. V shed 5 bases and J shed 4 bases, with 12 bases lying between them. There are 13 residues in the CDR3. In germline, CDR1 is SGHDT, CDR2 YYEEEE. The CDR3 spells CASSPERIYGYTF. CDR3 nucleotide sequence: TGTGCCAGCAGTCCTGAGCGGATCTATGGCTACACCTTC.